The entry below gives a single T cell receptor (beta chain) sequence along with its context. The CDR3 contains 15 residues. Trimming shortened V by 5 bases and J by 0 bases, and 12 bases separated the two germline ends. The germline gives CDR1 LNHDA, CDR2 SQIVND (reference sequence). This table comes from immunoSEQ multiplex PCR, and its TCRdb copy is limited to in-frame clones, with some not included. This sample carries around 70,000 clones, roughly 87% of them seen once, and the ten largest clones take roughly 2.4%. These data belong to a study of OX40 agonist ivuxolimab in advanced cancers. Overall study context: Participants averaged 60 years of age (range roughly 20 to 90) and were over 75% male.

The starting material was CD4+ or CD8+ T cells sorted from blood, obtained in a trial of the OX40 agonist ivuxolimab. The chain employs TRBV19 and TRBJ2-3, with a tentative D call TRBD1 (5 bases). This clonotype was sampled from an adult with an advanced solid tumor such as melanoma, head and neck, liver or kidney cancer. The CDR3 protein is CASSSLTASTDTQYF. The CDR3 coding sequence is TGTGCCAGTAGTTCATTGACAGCTAGCACAGATACGCAGTATTTT.